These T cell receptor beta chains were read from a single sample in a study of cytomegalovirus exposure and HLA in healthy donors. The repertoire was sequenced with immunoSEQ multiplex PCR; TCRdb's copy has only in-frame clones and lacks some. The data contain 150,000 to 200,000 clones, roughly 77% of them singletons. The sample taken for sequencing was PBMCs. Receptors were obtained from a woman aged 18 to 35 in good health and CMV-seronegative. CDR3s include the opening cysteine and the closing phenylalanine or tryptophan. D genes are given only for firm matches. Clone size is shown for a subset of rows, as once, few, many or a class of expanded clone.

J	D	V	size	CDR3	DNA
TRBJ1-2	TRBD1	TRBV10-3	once	CAISINRDRGSGYTF	TGTGCCATCAGCATAAACCGGGACAGGGGTAGTGGCTACACCTTC
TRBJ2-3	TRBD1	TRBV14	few	CASSQGGTGGTDTQYF	TGTGCCAGCAGCCAAGGAGGGACAGGGGGCACAGATACGCAGTATTTT
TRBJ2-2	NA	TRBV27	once	CASSPGTNTGELFF	TGTGCCAGCAGTCCCGGGACTAACACCGGGGAGCTGTTTTTT
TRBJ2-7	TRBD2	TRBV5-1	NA	CASSSGTSGSKAYEQYF	TGCGCCAGCAGCTCCGGGACTAGCGGGAGTAAGGCCTACGAGCAGTACTTC
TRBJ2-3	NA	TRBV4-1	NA	CASSQNQDTQYF	TGCGCCAGCAGCCAAAATCAAGATACGCAGTATTTT
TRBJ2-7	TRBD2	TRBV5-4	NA	CASSLGLAGAKSSYEQYF	TGTGCCAGCAGCTTGGGACTAGCGGGGGCCAAAAGCTCCTACGAGCAGTACTTC
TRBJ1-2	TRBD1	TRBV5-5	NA	CASSQGGLSNYGYTF	TGTGCCAGCAGCCAAGGGGGCTTGTCTAACTATGGCTACACCTTC
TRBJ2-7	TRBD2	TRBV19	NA	CASSTTSGDYEQYF	TGTGCCAGTTCTACTACTAGCGGAGACTACGAGCAGTACTTC
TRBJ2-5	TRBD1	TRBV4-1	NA	CASSPAAGGRETQYF	TGCGCCAGCAGTCCAGCGGCAGGGGGCCGAGAGACCCAGTACTTC
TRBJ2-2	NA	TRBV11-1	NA	CASSSDSAGELFF	TGTGCCAGCAGTTCGGACAGCGCCGGGGAGCTGTTTTTT
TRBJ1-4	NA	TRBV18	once	CASSPTGLGEKLFF	TGTGCCAGCTCGCCAACAGGGCTGGGTGAAAAACTGTTTTTT
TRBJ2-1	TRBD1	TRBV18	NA	CASSPQDRAYNEQFF	TGTGCCAGCTCACCACAGGACAGGGCCTACAATGAGCAGTTCTTC
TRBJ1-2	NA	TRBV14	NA	CASSQDRAGKNYGYTF	TGTGCCAGCAGCCAAGATCGGGCGGGAAAAAACTATGGCTACACCTTC
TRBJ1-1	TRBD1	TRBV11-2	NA	CASSLGSQGATEAFF	TGTGCCAGCAGCTTAGGATCTCAGGGGGCGACTGAAGCTTTCTTT
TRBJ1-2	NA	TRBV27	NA	CASSLTGRPEAGYTF	TGTGCCAGCAGTTTAACAGGGAGACCCGAGGCTGGCTACACCTTC
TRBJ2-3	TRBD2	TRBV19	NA	CASSIGLAGATDTQYF	TGTGCCAGTAGTATAGGACTAGCGGGAGCAACAGATACGCAGTATTTT
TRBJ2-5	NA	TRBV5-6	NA	CASSLGIQETQYF	TGTGCCAGCAGCTTGGGTATACAAGAGACCCAGTACTTC
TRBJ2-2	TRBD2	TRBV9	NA	CASSGGGWANTGELFF	TGTGCCAGCAGCGGGGGGGGGTGGGCGAACACCGGGGAGCTGTTTTTT
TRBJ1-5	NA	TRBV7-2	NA	CASSLPGAQPQHF	TGTGCCAGCAGCCTTCCAGGGGCACAGCCCCAGCATTTT
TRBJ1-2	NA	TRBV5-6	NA	CASSRQLLYGYTF	TGTGCCAGCAGCCGACAGCTCCTCTATGGCTACACCTTC
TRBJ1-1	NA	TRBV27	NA	CASSFFWGAEAFF	TGTGCCAGCAGTTTCTTTTGGGGCGCTGAAGCTTTCTTT
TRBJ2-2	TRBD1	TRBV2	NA	CASSEYRGGGELFF	TGTGCCAGCAGCGAATACAGGGGCGGGGGGGAGCTGTTTTTT
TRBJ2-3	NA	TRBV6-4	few	CASSDSGGKGTDTQYF	TGTGCCAGCAGTGACTCGGGCGGGAAGGGCACAGATACGCAGTATTTT
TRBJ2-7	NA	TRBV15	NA	CATSRDVARYEQYF	TGTGCCACCAGCAGAGATGTAGCAAGGTACGAGCAGTACTTC
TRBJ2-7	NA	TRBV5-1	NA	CASSLVGRDSYEQYF	TGCGCCAGCAGCTTGGTAGGCAGGGACTCCTACGAGCAGTACTTC
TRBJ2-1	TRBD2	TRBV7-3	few	CASSGSGRKGEQFF	TGTGCCAGCAGCGGGAGCGGGAGAAAGGGCGAGCAGTTCTTC
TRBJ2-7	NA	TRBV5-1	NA	CASSSSVSSYEQYF	TGCGCCAGCAGCTCTAGCGTGAGCTCCTACGAGCAGTACTTC
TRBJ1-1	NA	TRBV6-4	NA	CASSEGGNTEAFF	TGTGCCAGCAGTGAAGGCGGGAACACTGAAGCTTTCTTT
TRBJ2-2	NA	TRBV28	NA	CASSSFSGNTGELFF	TGTGCCAGCAGTTCCTTTAGCGGGAACACCGGGGAGCTGTTTTTT
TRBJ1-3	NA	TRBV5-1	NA	CASSSGTTGGNTIYF	TGCGCCAGCAGCTCCGGGACAACGGGTGGAAACACCATATATTTT
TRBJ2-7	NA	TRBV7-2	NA	CASSLVAGTYEQYF	TGTGCCAGCAGCTTAGTGGCAGGGACCTACGAGCAGTACTTC
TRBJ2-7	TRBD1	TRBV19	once	CASSMSGGGEQYF	TGTGCCAGTAGTATGTCAGGGGGCGGCGAGCAGTACTTC
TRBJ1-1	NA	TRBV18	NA	CASFPSQSSYTEAFF	TGTGCCAGCTTCCCTTCACAGAGCTCGTACACTGAAGCTTTCTTT
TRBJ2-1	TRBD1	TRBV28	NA	CASTRDRGNEQFF	TGTGCCAGCACTCGGGACAGGGGGAATGAGCAGTTCTTC
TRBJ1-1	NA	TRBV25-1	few	CASSPPDRNTEAFF	TGTGCCAGCAGTCCACCAGACAGGAACACTGAAGCTTTCTTT
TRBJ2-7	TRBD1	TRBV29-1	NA	CSVARTGAHEQYF	TGCAGCGTTGCCCGGACAGGGGCCCACGAGCAGTACTTC
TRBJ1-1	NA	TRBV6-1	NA	CASSGHRDTEAFF	TGTGCCAGCAGTGGTCACAGGGACACTGAAGCTTTCTTT
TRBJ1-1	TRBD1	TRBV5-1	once	CASSLTTGLYVDTEAFF	TGCGCCAGCAGCTTGACGACAGGGTTGTATGTGGACACTGAAGCTTTCTTT
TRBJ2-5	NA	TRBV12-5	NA	CASASQGSPFQETQYF	TGTGCTAGTGCCTCTCAGGGGTCCCCATTCCAAGAGACCCAGTACTTC
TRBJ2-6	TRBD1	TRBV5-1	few	CASSLEGQGSGANVLTF	TGCGCCAGCAGCTTGGAGGGACAGGGGTCTGGGGCCAACGTCCTGACTTTC
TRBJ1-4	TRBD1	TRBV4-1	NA	CASSQRGPQGAPTNEKLFF	TGCGCCAGCAGCCAAAGGGGGCCGCAGGGGGCACCAACTAATGAAAAACTGTTTTTT
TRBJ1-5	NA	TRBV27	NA	CASSLGRWQPQHF	TGTGCCAGCAGTTTAGGGCGTTGGCAGCCCCAGCATTTT
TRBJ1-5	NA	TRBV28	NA	CASSLERRFGPQHF	TGTGCCAGCAGTTTAGAAAGGAGGTTTGGACCCCAGCATTTT
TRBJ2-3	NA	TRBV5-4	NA	CASSYGGYTDTQYF	TGTGCCAGCAGCTACGGCGGGTATACAGATACGCAGTATTTT